This TCR beta chain is drawn from a study of T cell responses to AZD1222 COVID-19 vaccine. Study-wide points: With dominance at 160-218 and 743-854, vaccine-associated CD4 TCRs spanned spike. It was only after the peak T cell response that any repertoires were sampled. Only a handful of AZD1222 recipients, more than 5 in all, had baseline seropositivity. White British ancestry dominated among donors, who included more females, and clonal diversity was possibly underestimated.

The assay was immunoSEQ multiplex PCR, and TCRdb's table has in-frame clones only and misses some. This sample has over 100,000 clones, with 86% found just once. Regarding this clone: Its matching antigen is unknown.

Trimming pared 1 base from V and 7 bases from J, leaving 13 bases between. CDR3 length: 14 amino acids. In germline, CDR1 is LGHNA, CDR2 YSLEER. The TCR was taken from an adult who received the MenACWY meningococcal vaccine as a control. Sequencing was performed on peripheral blood, taken 28 days after the second dose of the MenACWY control vaccine. The chain employs TRBV4-3 and TRBJ1-2, with TRBD1 as a possible D gene (6 bases). The CDR3 region is CASSQVLGGRGYTF. As DNA, the CDR3 is TGCGCCAGCAGCCAAGTTCTAGGGGGTCGTGGCTACACCTTC.